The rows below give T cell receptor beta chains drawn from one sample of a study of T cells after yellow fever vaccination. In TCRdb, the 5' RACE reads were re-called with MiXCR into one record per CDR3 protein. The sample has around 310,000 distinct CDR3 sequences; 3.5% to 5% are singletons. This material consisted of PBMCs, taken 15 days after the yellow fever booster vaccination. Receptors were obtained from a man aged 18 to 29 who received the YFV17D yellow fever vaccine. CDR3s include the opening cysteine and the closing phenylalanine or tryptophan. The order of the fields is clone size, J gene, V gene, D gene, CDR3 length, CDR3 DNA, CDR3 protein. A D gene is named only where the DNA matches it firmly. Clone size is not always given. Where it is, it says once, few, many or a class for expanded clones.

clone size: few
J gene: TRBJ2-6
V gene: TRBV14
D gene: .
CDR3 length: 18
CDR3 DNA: TGTGCCAGCAGCCAAGACAGGAAACGGGACTCTGGGGCCAACGTCCTGACTTTC
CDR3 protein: CASSQDRKRDSGANVLTF

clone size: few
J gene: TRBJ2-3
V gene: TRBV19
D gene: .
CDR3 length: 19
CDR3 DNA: TGTGCCAGCGGAGAGGGTGAGGACGTCCCCTTTACTAGCACAGATACGCAGTATTTT
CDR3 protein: CASGEGEDVPFTSTDTQYF

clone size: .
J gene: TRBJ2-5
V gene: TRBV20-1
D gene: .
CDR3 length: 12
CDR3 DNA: TGCAGTGTTGAGGTACCGGGGGGCACCCAGTACTTC
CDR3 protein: CSVEVPGGTQYF

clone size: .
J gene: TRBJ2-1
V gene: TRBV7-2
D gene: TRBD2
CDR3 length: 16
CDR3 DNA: TGTGCCAGCAGCTTAGTCTGGACTATCGGGGGGAATGAGCAGTTCTTC
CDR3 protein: CASSLVWTIGGNEQFF

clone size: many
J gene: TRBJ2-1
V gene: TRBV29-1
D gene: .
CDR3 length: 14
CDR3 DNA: TGCAGCGGCGTGCCGGGGGGCCCGAACAATGAGCAGTTCTTC
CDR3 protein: CSGVPGGPNNEQFF

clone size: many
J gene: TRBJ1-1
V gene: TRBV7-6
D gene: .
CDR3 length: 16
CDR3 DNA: TGTGCCAGCAGCTCAAAGGTCAGGTTTATGAACACTGAAGCTTTCTTT
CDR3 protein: CASSSKVRFMNTEAFF

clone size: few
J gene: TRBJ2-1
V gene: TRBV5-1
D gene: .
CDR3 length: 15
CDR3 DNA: TGCGCCAGCAGCTGGGGAGAGGGTTATCGGGATGAGCAGTTCTTC
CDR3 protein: CASSWGEGYRDEQFF

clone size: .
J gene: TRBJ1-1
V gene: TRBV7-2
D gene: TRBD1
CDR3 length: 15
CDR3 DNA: TGTGCCAGCAGCCAGAGGGGGCCATCGAACACTGAAGCTTTCTTT
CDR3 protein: CASSQRGPSNTEAFF

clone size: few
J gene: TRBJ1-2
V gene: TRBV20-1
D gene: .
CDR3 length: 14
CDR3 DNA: TGCAGTGCAATATACCGGGACACCGTCTATGGCTACACCTTC
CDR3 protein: CSAIYRDTVYGYTF

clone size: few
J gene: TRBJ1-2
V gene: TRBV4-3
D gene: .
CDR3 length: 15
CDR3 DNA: .
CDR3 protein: CASSQVLSDVYGYTF

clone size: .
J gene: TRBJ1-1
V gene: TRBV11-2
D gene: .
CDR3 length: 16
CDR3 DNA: TGTGCCAGCAGTACTCTCCCGGCTGGGGGCCAAGTTGAAGCTTTCTTT
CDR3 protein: CASSTLPAGGQVEAFF

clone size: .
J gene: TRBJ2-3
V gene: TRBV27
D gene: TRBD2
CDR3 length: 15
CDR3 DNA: TGTGCCAGCACGTCGGGGGGGGCTAGCACAGATACGCAGTATTTT
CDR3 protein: CASTSGGASTDTQYF

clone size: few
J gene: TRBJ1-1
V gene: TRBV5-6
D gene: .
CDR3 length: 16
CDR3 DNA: TGTGCCAGCAGTCCTAACGCCGGGACACAGAACACTGAAGCTTTCTTT
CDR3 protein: CASSPNAGTQNTEAFF

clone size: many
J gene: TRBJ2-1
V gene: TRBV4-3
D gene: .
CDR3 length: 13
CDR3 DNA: TGCGCCAGCAGCCAAGAACTAGTCAATGAGCAGTTCTTC
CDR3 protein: CASSQELVNEQFF

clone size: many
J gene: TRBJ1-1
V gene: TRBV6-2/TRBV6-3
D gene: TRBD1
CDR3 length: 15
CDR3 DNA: TGTGCCAGCAGTTACCCGTACAGGGGGAACACTGAAGCTTTCTTT
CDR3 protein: CASSYPYRGNTEAFF

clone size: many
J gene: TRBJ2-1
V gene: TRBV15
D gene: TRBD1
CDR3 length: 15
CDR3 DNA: TGTGCCACCAGCAGGAAGGACAGGCCTTACAATGAGCAGTTCTTC
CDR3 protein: CATSRKDRPYNEQFF

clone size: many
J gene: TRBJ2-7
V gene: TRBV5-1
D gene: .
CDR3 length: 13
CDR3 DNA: TGCGCCAGCAGCTCTGGACAGACCTACGAGCAGTACTTC
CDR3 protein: CASSSGQTYEQYF

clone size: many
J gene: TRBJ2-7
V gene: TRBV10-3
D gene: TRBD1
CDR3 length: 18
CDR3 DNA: TGTGCCATACGTCCCATCTTGACCGGGACAGGGGACTCCTACGAGCAGTACTTC
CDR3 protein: CAIRPILTGTGDSYEQYF

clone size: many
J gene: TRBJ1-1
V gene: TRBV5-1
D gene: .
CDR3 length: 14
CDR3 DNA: TGCGCCAGCAGCTCCCCTTCGACAGGCACTGAAGCTTTCTTT
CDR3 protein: CASSSPSTGTEAFF

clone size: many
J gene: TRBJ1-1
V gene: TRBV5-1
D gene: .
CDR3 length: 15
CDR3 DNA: TGCGCCAGCAGCTTGATGCAGGGGACGAACACTGAAGCTTTCTTT
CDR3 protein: CASSLMQGTNTEAFF

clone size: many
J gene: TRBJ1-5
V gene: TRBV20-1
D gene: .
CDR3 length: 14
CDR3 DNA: TGCAGTGCCCCGGAATATTATAGCAATCAGCCCCAGCATTTT
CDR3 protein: CSAPEYYSNQPQHF

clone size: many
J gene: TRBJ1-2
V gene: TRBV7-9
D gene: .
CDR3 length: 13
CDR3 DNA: TGTGCCAGCAGCTTATATTTCGACTATGGCTACACCTTC
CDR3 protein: CASSLYFDYGYTF

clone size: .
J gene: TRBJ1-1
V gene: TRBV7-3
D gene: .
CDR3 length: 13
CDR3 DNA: TGTGCCAGCAGCTCGGACACCAACACTGAAGCTTTCTTT
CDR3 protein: CASSSDTNTEAFF

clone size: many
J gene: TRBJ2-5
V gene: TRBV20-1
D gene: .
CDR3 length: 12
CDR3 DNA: TGCAGTGCTAGGCACACTCTGGAGACCCAGTACTTC
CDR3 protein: CSARHTLETQYF

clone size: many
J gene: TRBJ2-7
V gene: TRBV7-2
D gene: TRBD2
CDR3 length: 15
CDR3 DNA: TGTGCCAGCAGCTTAGCGGGGCGGGGGGTGGACGAGCAGTACTTC
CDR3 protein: CASSLAGRGVDEQYF

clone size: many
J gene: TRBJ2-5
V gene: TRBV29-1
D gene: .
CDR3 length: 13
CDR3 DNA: TGCAGCGTTGTACCCGGGACGGAAGAGACCCAGTACTTC
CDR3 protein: CSVVPGTEETQYF

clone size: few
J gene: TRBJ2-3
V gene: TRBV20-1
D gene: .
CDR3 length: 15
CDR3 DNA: TGCAGTGCTAGCGGGGGGCTCCGTCCCACAGATACGCAGTATTTT
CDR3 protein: CSASGGLRPTDTQYF

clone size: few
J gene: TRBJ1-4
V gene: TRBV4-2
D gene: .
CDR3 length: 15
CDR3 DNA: TGTGCCAGCAGCCAAGTGGAGGGCACTAATGAAAAACTGTTTTTT
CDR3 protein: CASSQVEGTNEKLFF

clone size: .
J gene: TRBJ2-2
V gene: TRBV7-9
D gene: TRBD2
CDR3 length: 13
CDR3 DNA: TGTGCCAGCAGTCGGGGGGGACACCGGGAGCTGTTTTTT
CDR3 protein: CASSRGGHRELFF

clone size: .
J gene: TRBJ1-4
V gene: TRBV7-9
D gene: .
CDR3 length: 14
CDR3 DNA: TGTGCCAGCAGGCGACAGGCGACTAATGAAAAACTGTTTTTT
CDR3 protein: CASRRQATNEKLFF

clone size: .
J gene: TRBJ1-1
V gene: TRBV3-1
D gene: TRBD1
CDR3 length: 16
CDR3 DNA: TGTGCCAGCAGCCAGCGGACAGGGGGCTTGAACACTGAAGCTTTCTTT
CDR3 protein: CASSQRTGGLNTEAFF